A selection of T cell receptor beta chains follows, all from one sample in a study of blood T cell repertoires in COVID-19. Assay used: immunoSEQ multiplex PCR; TCRdb lists only in-frame clones, some missing. The sample carries 150,000 to 200,000 clones, 86% recorded once. Material for sequencing was peripheral blood. The receptor set was obtained from a woman aged 55-69 years with COVID-19, enrolled during active disease. Both conserved end residues are part of each CDR3. D genes are given only for firm matches. Clone sizes are given selectively: once, few, many, or a class where the clone is expanded.

V	J	D	size	CDR3	DNA
TRBV5-4	TRBJ1-6	TRBD1	.	CASSSPDRGISPLHF	TGTGCCAGCAGCTCCCCGGACAGGGGGATCTCACCCCTCCACTTT
TRBV7-2	TRBJ1-5	TRBD1	.	CASSPQGALFNQPQHF	TGTGCCAGCAGCCCCCAGGGGGCACTTTTCAATCAGCCCCAGCATTTT
TRBV19	TRBJ1-2	TRBD1	.	CASSPRPGQNYGYTF	TGTGCCAGTAGTCCGCGACCGGGACAGAACTATGGCTACACCTTC
TRBV5-6	TRBJ2-4	TRBD1	.	CASSWDRGDIQYF	TGTGCCAGCAGCTGGGACAGGGGGGACATTCAGTACTTC
TRBV5-1	TRBJ2-5	.	once	CASSSSGTRETQYF	TGCGCCAGCAGCAGTTCCGGGACACGGGAGACCCAGTACTTC
TRBV12-5	TRBJ1-2	.	.	CASGLGIDSYKNYGYTF	TGTGCTAGTGGTTTGGGAATTGACAGTTACAAAAACTATGGCTACACCTTC
TRBV18	TRBJ2-7	.	.	CASSPRQGTAYEQYF	TGTGCCAGCTCACCAAGGCAGGGGACGGCCTACGAGCAGTACTTC
TRBV18	TRBJ1-5	TRBD1	.	CASSLGTGESNQPQHF	TGTGCCAGCTCACTAGGGACAGGGGAGAGCAATCAGCCCCAGCATTTT
TRBV19	TRBJ1-2	.	.	CASSIDLAGYGYTF	TGTGCCAGTAGTATAGATCTAGCAGGTTATGGCTACACCTTC
TRBV6-2/TRBV6-3	TRBJ2-7	.	few	CASSYGPGGASYEQYF	TGTGCCAGCAGTTATGGACCCGGCGGGGCTTCCTACGAGCAGTACTTC
TRBV24-1	TRBJ2-4	.	once	CATSDDREDIQYF	TGTGCCACCAGTGATGACAGGGAGGACATTCAGTACTTC
TRBV6-2/TRBV6-3	TRBJ2-1	TRBD2	.	CASSRLAGHNEQFF	TGTGCCAGCAGCCGACTAGCGGGACACAATGAGCAGTTCTTC
TRBV27	TRBJ1-1	.	.	CASGTTGGNTEAFF	TGTGCCAGCGGTACAACGGGGGGGAACACTGAAGCTTTCTTT
TRBV19	TRBJ1-5	.	once	CASSAREISNQPQHF	TGTGCCAGTAGTGCGAGGGAGATTAGCAATCAGCCCCAGCATTTT
TRBV7-2	TRBJ1-1	TRBD1	.	CASSLAGGTTTEAFF	TGTGCCAGCAGCTTGGCAGGGGGTACGACCACTGAAGCTTTCTTT
TRBV3-1/TRBV3-2	TRBJ1-2	TRBD1	few	CASSTDRVGYTF	TGTGCCAGCAGTACTGACAGGGTCGGCTACACCTTC
TRBV2	TRBJ1-3	.	.	CASSDAGVGNTIYF	TGTGCCAGCAGTGATGCAGGGGTCGGAAACACCATATATTTT
TRBV30	TRBJ2-1	TRBD2	.	CAWSVPPTAGGYNEQFF	TGTGCCTGGAGTGTCCCCCCCACAGCGGGAGGGTACAATGAGCAGTTCTTC
TRBV27	TRBJ2-7	TRBD2	.	CASSVLAGEGEQYF	TGTGCCAGCAGTGTTCTAGCGGGAGAGGGCGAGCAGTACTTC
TRBV18	TRBJ1-6	TRBD1	.	CASSLERTGTDSPLHF	TGTGCCAGCTCACTCGAGCGGACAGGGACAGACTCACCCCTCCACTTT
TRBV11-3	TRBJ2-1	.	.	CASSLGPRNEQFF	TGTGCCAGCAGCTTAGGGCCGAGGAATGAGCAGTTCTTC
TRBV7-2	TRBJ2-4	.	many	CASSLVLTVAKNIQYF	TGTGCCAGCAGCTTAGTATTGACAGTAGCCAAAAACATTCAGTACTTC
TRBV9	TRBJ1-1	.	.	CASSVDRVTEAFF	TGTGCCAGCAGCGTAGACAGGGTCACTGAAGCTTTCTTT
TRBV6-5	TRBJ1-1	.	.	CASSYRGPEAFF	TGTGCCAGCAGTTACCGCGGCCCTGAAGCTTTCTTT
TRBV9	TRBJ1-4	.	.	CASSHTGLTNEKLFF	TGTGCCAGCAGCCACACAGGCTTAACTAATGAAAAACTGTTTTTT
TRBV6-5	TRBJ1-5	.	.	CASGRPETNQPQHF	TGTGCCAGCGGCCGTCCAGAAACCAATCAGCCCCAGCATTTT
TRBV11-2	TRBJ1-2	.	.	CASSLGAGLGYTF	TGTGCCAGCAGCTTAGGAGCGGGATTAGGCTACACCTTC
TRBV21-1	TRBJ2-3	.	.	CASSIPGHPARDTQYF	TGTGCCAGCAGCATCCCGGGACACCCAGCACGGGATACGCAGTATTTT
TRBV10-3	TRBJ1-5	TRBD1	.	CAISEPGQGAKQPQHF	TGTGCCATCAGTGAGCCCGGACAGGGGGCAAAACAGCCCCAGCATTTT
TRBV10-1	TRBJ2-5	.	.	CASSESGRGETQYF	TGCGCCAGCAGTGAGTCTGGGCGGGGAGAGACCCAGTACTTC
TRBV4-1	TRBJ2-4	.	.	CASSQALRKYF	TGCGCCAGCAGCCAAGCGCTCAGGAAGTACTTC
TRBV10-1	TRBJ2-2	.	.	CASAVGVTGELFF	TGCGCCAGTGCGGTGGGTGTGACCGGGGAGCTGTTTTTT
TRBV7-9	TRBJ2-2	.	few	CATSTGPNTGELFF	TGTGCCACATCCACAGGGCCGAACACCGGGGAGCTGTTTTTT
TRBV24-1	TRBJ2-3	.	.	CATSDPPRGARDTQYF	TGTGCCACCAGTGATCCCCCTCGGGGGGCCCGAGATACGCAGTATTTT